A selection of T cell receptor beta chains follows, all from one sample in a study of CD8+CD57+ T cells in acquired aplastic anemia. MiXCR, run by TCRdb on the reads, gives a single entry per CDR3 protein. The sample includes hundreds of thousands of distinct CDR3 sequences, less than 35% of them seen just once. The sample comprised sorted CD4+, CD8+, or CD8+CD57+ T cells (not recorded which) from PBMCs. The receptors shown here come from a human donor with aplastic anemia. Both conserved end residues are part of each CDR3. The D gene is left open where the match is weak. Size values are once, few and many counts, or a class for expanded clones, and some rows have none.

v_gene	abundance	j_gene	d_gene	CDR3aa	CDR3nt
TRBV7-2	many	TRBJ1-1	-	CASSEYRSTEAFF	TGTGCCAGCAGCGAATACAGAAGCACTGAAGCTTTCTTT
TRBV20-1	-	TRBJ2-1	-	CSAFVDRWGYNEQFF	TGCAGTGCCTTTGTCGACAGGTGGGGCTACAATGAGCAGTTCTTC
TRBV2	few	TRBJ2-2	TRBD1	CASIIGQGNTGELFF	TGTGCCAGTATAATAGGACAGGGGAACACCGGGGAGCTGTTTTTT
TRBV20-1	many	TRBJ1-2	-	CSASKTATIYGYTF	TGCAGTGCTAGTAAGACAGCAACGATATATGGCTACACCTTC
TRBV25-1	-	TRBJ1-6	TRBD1	CASRDSGTGGFTLHF	TGTGCCAGCAGAGACTCCGGGACAGGGGGCTTCACCCTCCACTTT
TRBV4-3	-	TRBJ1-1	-	CASSQGGTLPNTEAFF	TGCGCCAGCAGCCAAGGTGGCACCCTTCCGAACACTGAAGCTTTCTTT
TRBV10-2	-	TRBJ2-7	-	CASSESAVYEQYF	TGCGCCAGCAGTGAGTCAGCGGTCTACGAGCAGTACTTC
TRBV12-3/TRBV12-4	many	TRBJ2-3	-	CASSVASDTQYF	TGTGCCAGCAGTGTTGCATCAGATACGCAGTATTTT
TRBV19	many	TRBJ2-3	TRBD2	CASSPGLAVIDTQYF	TGTGCCAGTAGCCCGGGACTAGCGGTAATAGATACGCAGTATTTT
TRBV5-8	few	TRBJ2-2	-	CASSLARTGELFF	TGTGCCAGCAGCTTGGCGCGCACCGGGGAGCTGTTTTTT
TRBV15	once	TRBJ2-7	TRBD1	CATSRPDRGREQYF	TGTGCCACCAGCAGACCGGACAGGGGGCGGGAGCAGTACTTC
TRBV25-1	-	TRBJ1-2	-	CASSGRTSGYGYTF	TGTGCCAGCAGTGGGCGTACCTCCGGATATGGCTACACCTTC
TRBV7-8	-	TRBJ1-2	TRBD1	CASSRDRGNGYTF	TGTGCCAGCAGCCGGGACAGGGGAAATGGCTACACCTTC
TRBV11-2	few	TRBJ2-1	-	CASTREPGINNEQFF	TGTGCCAGCACCCGAGAGCCGGGAATCAACAATGAGCAGTTCTTC
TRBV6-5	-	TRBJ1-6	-	CASSSGSWYNSPLHF	TGTGCCAGCAGTTCGGGGTCTTGGTATAATTCACCCCTCCACTTT
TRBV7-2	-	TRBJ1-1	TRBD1	CASSLGAGGLRAFF	TGTGCCAGCAGCTTAGGGGCAGGGGGCCTGAGGGCTTTCTTT
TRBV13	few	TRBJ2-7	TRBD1	CASSLEGGQSSYEQYF	TGTGCCAGCAGCTTAGAAGGGGGACAGAGCTCCTACGAGCAGTACTTC
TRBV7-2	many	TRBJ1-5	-	CASTGPGDSNQPQHF	TGTGCCAGTACAGGGCCAGGGGACAGCAATCAGCCCCAGCATTTT
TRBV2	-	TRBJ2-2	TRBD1	CASSEDRRNTGELFF	TGTGCCAGCAGTGAGGACAGGCGGAACACCGGGGAGCTGTTTTTT
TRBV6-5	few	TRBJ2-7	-	CASSFAPLGWYEQYF	TGTGCCAGCAGTTTCGCACCCCTCGGATGGTATGAGCAGTACTTC
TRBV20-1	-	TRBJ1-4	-	CSAHGGGANEKLFF	TGCAGTGCCCACGGAGGTGGAGCTAATGAAAAACTGTTTTTT
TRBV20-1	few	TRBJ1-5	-	CSAPPGSNQPQHF	TGCAGTGCCCCACCGGGTAGCAATCAGCCCCAGCATTTT
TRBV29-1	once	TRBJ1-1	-	CSATGRNTEAFF	TGCAGCGCTACTGGACGGAACACTGAAGCTTTCTTT
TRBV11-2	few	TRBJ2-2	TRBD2	CASSLSRAGVVGELFF	TGTGCCAGCAGCTTAAGTCGCGCGGGAGTGGTCGGGGAGCTGTTTTTT
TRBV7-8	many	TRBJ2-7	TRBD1	CASSAGTGDEQYF	TGTGCCAGCAGCGCCGGGACAGGGGACGAGCAGTACTTC
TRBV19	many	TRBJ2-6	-	CASGGASSGANVLTF	TGTGCCAGTGGGGGCGCCTCCTCTGGGGCCAACGTCCTGACTTTC
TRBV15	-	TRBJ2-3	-	CATSSSGYF	TGTGCCACCAGCTCATCGGGGTATTTT
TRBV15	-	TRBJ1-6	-	CATSSDTKVGANSPLHF	TGTGCCACCAGCAGTGATACGAAGGTCGGGGCCAATTCACCCCTCCACTTT
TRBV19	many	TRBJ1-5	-	CASMVVGQPQHF	TGTGCCAGTATGGTGGTAGGGCAGCCCCAGCATTTT
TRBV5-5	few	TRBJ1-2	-	CASSLNPQDLYGYTF	TGTGCCAGCAGCTTAAATCCACAGGACCTCTATGGCTACACCTTC
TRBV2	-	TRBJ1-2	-	CASSGIVGYYGYTF	TGTGCCAGCAGTGGCATTGTGGGGTACTATGGCTACACCTTC
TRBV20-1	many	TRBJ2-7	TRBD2	CSAVGLASYEQYF	TGCAGTGCTGTGGGACTAGCGTCCTACGAGCAGTACTTC
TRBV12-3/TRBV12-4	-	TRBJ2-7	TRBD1	CASRSTGVGEQYF	TGTGCCAGCAGATCGACAGGGGTGGGGGAGCAGTACTTC
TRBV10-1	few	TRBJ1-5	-	CASSPATDNQPQHF	TGTGCCAGCTCACCGGCGACAGACAATCAGCCCCAGCATTTT
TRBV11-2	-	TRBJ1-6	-	CASSSATGRRHSPLHF	TGTGCCAGCAGCTCGGCAACGGGACGGAGACATTCACCCCTCCACTTT
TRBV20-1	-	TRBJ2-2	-	CSARGQAFRGELFF	TGCAGTGCTAGAGGGCAGGCGTTCAGGGGGGAGCTGTTTTTT
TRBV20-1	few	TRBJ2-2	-	CSASSVNTGELFF	TGCAGTGCTTCCAGCGTGAACACCGGGGAGCTGTTTTTT
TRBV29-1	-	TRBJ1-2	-	CSAQGRAHSYTF	TGCAGCGCCCAGGGACGGGCCCATTCCTACACCTTC
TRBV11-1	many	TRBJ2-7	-	CASSLVQVAEQYF	TGTGCCAGCAGCTTAGTACAGGTGGCCGAGCAGTACTTC
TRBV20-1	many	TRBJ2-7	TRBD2	CSAHGTSGSYEQYF	TGCAGTGCCCACGGGACTAGCGGGTCCTACGAGCAGTACTTC
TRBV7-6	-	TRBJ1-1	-	CASSPSRGLGTEAFF	TGTGCCAGCAGCCCATCGAGAGGGTTGGGTACTGAAGCTTTCTTT